One and the same sample provided the 17 T cell receptor beta chains below, sequenced in a study of radiation and T cells in renal cell carcinoma. The sample's time point: blood 2 weeks post-SBRT. Treatment of the sample: 15 Gy SBRT to primary tumor, nephrectomy 4 weeks later. Profiling relied on immunoSEQ multiplex PCR, and the TCRdb table lists in-frame clones only, not all of them. The sample records some 130,000 clones, approximately 80% being singletons. Sequencing used blood, obtained from a patient whose treatment included radiotherapy and nephrectomy. The source is a woman aged 55-70 years with renal cell carcinoma.

The rearrangement joins TRBV6-6 to TRBJ1-2; 9 nucleotides match TRBD1. Germline CDR1 and CDR2: MNHNY and SVGAGI (reference sequence). CDR3 length: 14 residues. Trimming at V came to 5 bases and at J to 4 bases, leaving 5 bases not matched to a gene. The CDR3 DNA is TGTGCCAGCAGTGACAGGGGGTTAAGCTATGGCTACACCTTC. This codes for CASSDRGLSYGYTF.

The V and J genes are TRBV18 and TRBJ1-2; 8 nucleotides align to TRBD1. The CDR3 covers 13 residues. Trimming cost V 4 bases and J 6 bases; bases outside gene matches: 4. Germline CDR1 reads KGHSH; CDR2 reads LQKENI. As DNA, the CDR3 is TGTGCCAGCTCACAGGACAGGGCCGATGGCTACACCTTC. It specifies CASSQDRADGYTF.

V and J are TRBV19 and TRBJ1-5, with TRBD1 matching over 8 bases. CDR3 length: 14 residues. V lost 3 bases to trimming and J lost 4 bases; unmatched junction nucleotides: 2. Germline CDR1 is LNHDA and CDR2 is SQIVND (reference sequence). CDR3 nucleotide sequence: TGTGCCAGTAGTATCGGGGACAGGAATCAGCCCCAGCATTTT. It specifies CASSIGDRNQPQHF.

This rearrangement joins TRBV27 to TRBJ2-3; D remains ambiguous. Between the trimmed V and J ends, which lost 7 bases and 2 bases, there was a span of 7 bases. Germline V gives CDR1 MNHEY, CDR2 SMNVEV (reference sequence). This CDR3 is built from 12 residues. CDR3 bases: TGTGCCAGCAAACCGACCACAGATACGCAGTATTTT. Translation: CASKPTTDTQYF.

In nucleotides, the CDR3 is TGTGCCATCTCCGCGGGACTAGCGGGCACAGATACGCAGTATTTT. Residues: CAISAGLAGTDTQYF. J is TRBJ2-3 and V is TRBV10-3; TRBD2 matches 11 bases. Losses at the gene ends were 8 bases for V and 1 base for J; bases not matched to a gene: 5. The germline V gene has CDR1 ENHRY and CDR2 SYGVKD. CDR3 length equals 15 residues.

The chain combines TRBV6-5 with TRBJ1-5; tentatively, D is TRBD1 (5 bases). The germline CDR1 and CDR2 sequences are MNHEY and SVGAGI. The germline V and J ends were trimmed by 6 bases and 9 bases, with 18 bases remaining between them. The CDR3 covers 14 residues. The chain's CDR3 is CASREEGVRGPQHF. The CDR3 region has the DNA TGTGCCAGCAGGGAGGAAGGGGTCCGCGGGCCCCAGCATTTT.

Regarding this clone: At one end the junction does not follow the germline gene, possibly because of a read error. V usage is TRBV27 and J usage is TRBJ2-7, with D perhaps matching TRBD1 (5 bases). The CDR3 sequence is 17 residues long. Germline V CDR1 and CDR2: MNHEY, SMNVEV (reference sequence). The CDR3 coding sequence is TGTGCCAGCAGGCACCAGGTGGGGCAGCCGCAGGCCTACGGGCAGTACTTC. It encodes CASRHQVGQPQAYGQYF.

The rearrangement uses TRBV6-6 and TRBJ1-1, with TRBD1 identical over 8 bases. Unmatched junction bases numbered 1, after V lost 0 bases and J lost 4 bases. This CDR3 has 14 amino acids. CDR1 is MNHNY, CDR2 SVGAGI, per germline (reference sequence). The CDR3 coding sequence is TGTGCCAGCAGTTACTCGACAGGGGTCACTGAAGCTTTCTTT. This codes for CASSYSTGVTEAFF.

V gene TRBV6-6 combines with J gene TRBJ1-2; D is ambiguous. This CDR3 has 12 residues. The V gene's germline CDR1 is MNHNY and CDR2 SVGAGI (reference sequence). Trimming pared 5 bases from V and 4 bases from J, leaving 8 bases between. In nucleotides, the CDR3 is TGTGCCAGCAGTGGTTCACTCTATGGCTACACCTTC. It yields the protein CASSGSLYGYTF.

The chain combines TRBV7-2 with TRBJ2-3, with D possibly TRBD2 on 6 matching bases. V was cut by 3 bases and J by 1 base, with 17 bases left in between. Per germline, CDR1 SGHTA and CDR2 FQGNSA. The CDR3 runs 17 residues. Here the CDR3 DNA reads TGTGCCAGCAGCTTGTCACCCCCTAGGAGGGGCACAGATACGCAGTATTTT. Its translation is CASSLSPPRRGTDTQYF.

The V call is TRBV9, the J call TRBJ2-7, with TRBD1 as a possible D gene (6 bases). The CDR3 is made up of 15 amino acids. From germline, CDR1 is SGDLS and CDR2 YYNGEE. The V and J ends lost 2 bases and 0 bases respectively, with 12 bases between them. The chain's CDR3 is CASSVGDISSYEQYF. DNA for the CDR3: TGTGCCAGCAGCGTGGGGGACATCTCCTCCTACGAGCAGTACTTC.

This chain connects TRBV5-1 to TRBJ2-7, with D unclear. Germline-derived CDR1 and CDR2 are SGHRS and YFSETQ. V lost 4 bases, J lost 4 bases, and 6 bases lay in between. The CDR3 covers 11 residues. DNA of the CDR3: TGCGCCAGCAGCACCAAATACGAGCAGTACTTC. As protein: CASSTKYEQYF.

The chain combines TRBV11-2 with TRBJ2-7; 8 positions agree with TRBD1. Germline loops: CDR1 SGHAT, CDR2 FQNNGV. This CDR3 region has 15 residues. With 5 bases clipped from V and 1 base from J, the junction kept 7 bases outside the gene matches. In DNA, the CDR3 is TGTGCCAGCAGCCCCCGGGACAGGAGGTCCTACGAGCAGTACTTC. It codes for CASSPRDRRSYEQYF.

The V gene is TRBV11-2, the J gene TRBJ2-7; a weak D match, TRBD1 (6 bases). Germline CDR1 and CDR2: SGHAT and FQNNGV. The V end lost 4 bases, the J end lost 3 bases, and 13 bases lay between the germline ends. The CDR3 totals 14 residues. CDR3 sequence: CASSSRGTIYEQYF. The CDR3 bases are TGTGCCAGCAGCTCCAGGGGAACAATCTACGAGCAGTACTTC.

V usage is TRBV7-4 and J usage is TRBJ2-7; 8 nucleotides match TRBD2. V was pared by 1 base and J by 4 bases, with 6 bases of the junction left unmatched. CDR1 is SGHVT, CDR2 SQSDAQ, per germline. The CDR3 extends over 15 amino acids. In DNA form, the CDR3 reads TGTGCCAGCAGCTTAGGGGGCGGGAGGAGGTACGAGCAGTACTTC. As protein: CASSLGGGRRYEQYF.

The CDR3 loop reads CASSFRGTLEETQYF. CDR3 nucleotides: TGTGCCAGCAGCTTCCGAGGGACATTAGAAGAGACCCAGTACTTC. V usage is TRBV7-9 and J usage is TRBJ2-5; tentatively, D is TRBD1 (6 bases). Germline V gives CDR1 SEHNR, CDR2 FQNEAQ (reference sequence). CDR3 length: 15 amino acids. V was trimmed by 3 bases and J by 3 bases, leaving 14 bases between them. The full variable domain, with the rest looked up from reference TRBV7-9 and TRBJ2-5, is DTGVSQNPRHKITKRGQNVTFRCDPISEHNRLYWYRQTLGQGPEFLTYFQNEAQLEKSRLLSDRFSAERPKGSFSTLEIQRTEQGDSAMYLCASSFRGTLEETQYFGPGTRLLVL.

This clone was detected once. The chain recombines TRBV9 with TRBJ1-5; D gene ambiguous. Germline V lookup: CDR1 SGDLS, CDR2 YYNGEE. The CDR3 covers 14 residues. V was cut by 0 bases and J by 5 bases, with 9 bases left in between. CDR3 sequence reads: CASSVGLEDQPQHF. DNA for the CDR3: TGTGCCAGCAGCGTAGGCTTGGAGGATCAGCCCCAGCATTTT.